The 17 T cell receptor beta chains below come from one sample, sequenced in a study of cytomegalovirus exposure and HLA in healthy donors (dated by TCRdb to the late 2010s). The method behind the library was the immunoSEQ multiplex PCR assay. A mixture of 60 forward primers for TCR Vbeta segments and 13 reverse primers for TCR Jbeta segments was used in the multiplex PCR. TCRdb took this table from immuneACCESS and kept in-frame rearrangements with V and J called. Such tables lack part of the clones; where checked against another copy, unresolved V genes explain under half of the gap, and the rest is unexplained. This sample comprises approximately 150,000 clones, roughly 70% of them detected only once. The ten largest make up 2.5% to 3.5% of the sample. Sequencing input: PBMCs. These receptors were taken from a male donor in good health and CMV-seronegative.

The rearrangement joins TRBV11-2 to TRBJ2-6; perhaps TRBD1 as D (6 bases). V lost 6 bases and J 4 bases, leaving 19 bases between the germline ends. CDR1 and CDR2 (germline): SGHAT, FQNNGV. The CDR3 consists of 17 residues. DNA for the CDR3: TGTGCCAGCAGTAGGATCCACAGGGCTTCAGGGGCCAACGTCCTGACTTTC. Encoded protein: CASSRIHRASGANVLTF.

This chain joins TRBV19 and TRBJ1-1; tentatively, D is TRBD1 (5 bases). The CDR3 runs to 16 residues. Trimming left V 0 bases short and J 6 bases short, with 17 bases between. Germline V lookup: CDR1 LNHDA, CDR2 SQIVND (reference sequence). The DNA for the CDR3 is TGTGCCAGTAGTATAGATCTATGGGGGGGAGTGGCTGAAGCTTTCTTT. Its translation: CASSIDLWGGVAEAFF.

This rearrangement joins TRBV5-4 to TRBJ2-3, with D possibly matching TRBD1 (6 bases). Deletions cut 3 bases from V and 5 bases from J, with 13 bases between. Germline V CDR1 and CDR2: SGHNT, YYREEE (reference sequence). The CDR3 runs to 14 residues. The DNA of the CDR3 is TGTGCCAGCAGCTCCGCGGACAGAAGAGATACGCAGTATTTT. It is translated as CASSSADRRDTQYF.

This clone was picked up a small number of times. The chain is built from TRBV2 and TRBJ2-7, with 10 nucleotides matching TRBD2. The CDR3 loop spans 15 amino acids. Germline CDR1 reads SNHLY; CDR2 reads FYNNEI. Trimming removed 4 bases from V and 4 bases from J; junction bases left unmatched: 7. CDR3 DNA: TGTGCCAGCAGTGTTGGGCTAGCGGGAGCATACGAGCAGTACTTC. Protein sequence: CASSVGLAGAYEQYF.

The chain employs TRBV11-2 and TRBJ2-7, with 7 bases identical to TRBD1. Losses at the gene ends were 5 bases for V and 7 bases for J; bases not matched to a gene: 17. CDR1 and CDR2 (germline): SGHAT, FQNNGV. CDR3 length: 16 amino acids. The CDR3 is CASSLLVGTDLREQYF. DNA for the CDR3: TGTGCCAGCAGCCTACTCGTGGGGACAGACCTACGGGAGCAGTACTTC.

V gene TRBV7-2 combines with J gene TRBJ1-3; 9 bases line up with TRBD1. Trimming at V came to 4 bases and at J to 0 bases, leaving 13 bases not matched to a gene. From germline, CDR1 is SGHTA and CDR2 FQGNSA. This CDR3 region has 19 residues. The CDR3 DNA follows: TGTGCCAGCAGCTCGGTCCCGGGACAGGGTGGGCCCTCTGGAAACACCATATATTTT. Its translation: CASSSVPGQGGPSGNTIYF. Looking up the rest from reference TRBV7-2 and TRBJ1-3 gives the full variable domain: GAGVSQSPSNKVTEKGKDVELRCDPISGHTALYWYRQSLGQGLEFLIYFQGNSAPDKSGLPSDRFSAERTGGSVSTLTIQRTQQEDSAVYLCASSSVPGQGGPSGNTIYFGEGSWLTVV.

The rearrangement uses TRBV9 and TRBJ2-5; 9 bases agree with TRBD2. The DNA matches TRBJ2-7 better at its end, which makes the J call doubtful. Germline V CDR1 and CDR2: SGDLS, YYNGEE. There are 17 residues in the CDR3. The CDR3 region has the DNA TGTGCCAGCAGCGTCGGAGTAGATAGCGGGGGACCGCTCGAGCAGTACTTC. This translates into CASSVGVDSGGPLEQYF.

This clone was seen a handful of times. DNA of the CDR3: TGCGCCAGCAGCTTCCTCATACTAGCGGGAGACTACAATGAGCAGTTCTTC. It encodes CASSFLILAGDYNEQFF. The rearrangement uses TRBV5-1 and TRBJ2-1; 11 bases fit TRBD2. This CDR3 spans 17 amino acids. V shed 2 bases and J 3 bases; nucleotides not matched to a gene: 7. The germline CDR1 and CDR2 sequences are SGHRS and YFSETQ. Combining the CDR3 with reference TRBV5-1 and TRBJ2-1 gives the whole variable domain KAGVTQTPRYLIKTRGQQVTLSCSPISGHRSVSWYQQTPGQGLQFLFEYFSETQRNKGNFPGRFSGRQFSNSRSEMNVSTLELGDSALYLCASSFLILAGDYNEQFFGPGTRLTVL.

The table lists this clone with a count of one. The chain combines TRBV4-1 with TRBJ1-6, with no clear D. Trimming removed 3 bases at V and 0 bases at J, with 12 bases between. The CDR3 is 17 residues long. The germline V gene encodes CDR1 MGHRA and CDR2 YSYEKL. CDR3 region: CASSQGVAGSYNSPLHF. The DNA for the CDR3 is TGCGCCAGCAGCCAGGGAGTCGCCGGCTCCTATAATTCACCCCTCCACTTT.

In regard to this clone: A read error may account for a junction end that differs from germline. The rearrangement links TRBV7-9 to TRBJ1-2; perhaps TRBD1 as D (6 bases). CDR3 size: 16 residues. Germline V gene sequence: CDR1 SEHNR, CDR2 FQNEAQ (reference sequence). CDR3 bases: TGTTCCAGCAGCCCCGCTGGGGGCACTGGCTCCTATGGCTACACCTTC. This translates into CSSSPAGGTGSYGYTF.

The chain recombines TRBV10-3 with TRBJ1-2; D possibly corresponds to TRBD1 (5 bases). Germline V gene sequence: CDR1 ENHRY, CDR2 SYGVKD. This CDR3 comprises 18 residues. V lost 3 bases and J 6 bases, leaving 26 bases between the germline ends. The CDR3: CAISELTAREGQIDGYTF. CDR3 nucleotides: TGTGCCATCAGTGAACTAACCGCGAGGGAGGGGCAGATTGATGGCTACACCTTC.

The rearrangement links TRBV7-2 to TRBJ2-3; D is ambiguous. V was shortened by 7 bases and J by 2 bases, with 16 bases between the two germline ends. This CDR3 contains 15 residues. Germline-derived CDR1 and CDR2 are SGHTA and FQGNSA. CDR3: CASNLLTPSTDTQYF. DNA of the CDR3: TGTGCCAGCAACCTATTAACGCCTTCCACAGATACGCAGTATTTT. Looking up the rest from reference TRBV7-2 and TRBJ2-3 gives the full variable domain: GAGVSQSPSNKVTEKGKDVELRCDPISGHTALYWYRQSLGQGLEFLIYFQGNSAPDKSGLPSDRFSAERTGGSVSTLTIQRTQQEDSAVYLCASNLLTPSTDTQYFGPGTRLTVL.

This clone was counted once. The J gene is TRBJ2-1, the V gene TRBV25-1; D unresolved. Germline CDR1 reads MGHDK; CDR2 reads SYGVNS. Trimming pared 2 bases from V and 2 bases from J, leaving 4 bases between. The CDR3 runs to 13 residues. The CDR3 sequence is CASSEGPYNEQFF. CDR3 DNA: TGTGCCAGCAGTGAAGGCCCCTACAATGAGCAGTTCTTC.

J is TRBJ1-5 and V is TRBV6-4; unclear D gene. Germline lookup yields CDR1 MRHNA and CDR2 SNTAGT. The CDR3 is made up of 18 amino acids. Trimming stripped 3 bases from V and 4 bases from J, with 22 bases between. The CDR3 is CASSEGLPGPALNQPQHF. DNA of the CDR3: TGTGCCAGCAGTGAAGGCCTCCCAGGCCCAGCCCTGAATCAGCCCCAGCATTTT.

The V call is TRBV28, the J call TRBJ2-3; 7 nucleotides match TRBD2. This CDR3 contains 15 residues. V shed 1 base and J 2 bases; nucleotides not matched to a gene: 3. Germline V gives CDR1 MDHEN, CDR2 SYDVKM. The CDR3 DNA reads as TGTGCCAGCAGTTTATTAGCGGGTAACACAGATACGCAGTATTTT. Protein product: CASSLLAGNTDTQYF. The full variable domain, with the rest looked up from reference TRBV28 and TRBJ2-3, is DVKVTQSSRYLVKRTGEKVFLECVQDMDHENMFWYRQDPGLGLRLIYFSYDVKMKEKGDIPEGYSVSREKKERFSLILESASTNQTSMYLCASSLLAGNTDTQYFGPGTRLTVL.

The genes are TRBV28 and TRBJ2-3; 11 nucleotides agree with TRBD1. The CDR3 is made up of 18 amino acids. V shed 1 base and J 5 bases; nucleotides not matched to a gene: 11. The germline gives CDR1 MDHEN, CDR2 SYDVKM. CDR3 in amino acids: CASSLFSSGQGARDTQYF. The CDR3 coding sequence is TGTGCCAGCAGTTTATTTTCTAGTGGACAGGGGGCGAGAGATACGCAGTATTTT.

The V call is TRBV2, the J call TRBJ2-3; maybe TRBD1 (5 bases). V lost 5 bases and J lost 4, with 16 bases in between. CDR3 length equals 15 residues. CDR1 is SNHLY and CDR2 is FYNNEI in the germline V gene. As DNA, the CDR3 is TGTGCCAGCAGTTCCCCAGGGTATGCGCCAGATACGCAGTATTTT. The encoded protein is CASSSPGYAPDTQYF. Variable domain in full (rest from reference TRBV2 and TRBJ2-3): EPEVTQTPSHQVTQMGQEVILRCVPISNHLYFYWYRQILGQKVEFLVSFYNNEISEKSEIFDDQFSVERPDGSNFTLKIRSTKLEDSAMYFCASSSPGYAPDTQYFGPGTRLTVL.